These 22 T cell receptor beta chains came from one sample sequenced in a study of T cell responses to AZD1222 COVID-19 vaccine. Repertoires were generated with immunoSEQ multiplex PCR, while TCRdb's copy carries only in-frame clones and drops some. The data hold 150,000 or so clones, with 80% to 95% observed a single time. The source was peripheral blood, collected on day 0 of AZD1222 vaccination. The receptors stem from an adult in good health.

This clone appeared once. This chain uses TRBV28 with TRBJ2-2; D may be TRBD1 or TRBD2 (5 bases each). Germline V CDR1 and CDR2: MDHEN, SYDVKM. This CDR3 is built from 17 residues. Deletions cut 4 bases from V and 4 bases from J, with 19 bases between. The CDR3 is CASSSPFGARATGELFF. The CDR3 DNA follows: TGTGCCAGCAGTTCGCCTTTCGGGGCACGGGCCACCGGGGAGCTGTTTTTT.

The gene calls are TRBV15 and TRBJ2-1; D gene uncertain. CDR1 is LNHNV and CDR2 is YYDKDF in the germline V gene (reference sequence). Trimming pared 1 base from V and 7 bases from J, leaving 17 bases between. This CDR3 has 16 amino acids. CDR3 bases: TGTGCCACCAGCAGAGCGGCTCAAATAATAAAGAATGAGCAGTTCTTC. As protein: CATSRAAQIIKNEQFF. The entire variable domain, with the rest obtained from reference TRBV15 and TRBJ2-1, is as follows: DAMVIQNPRYQVTQFGKPVTLSCSQTLNHNVMYWYQQKSSQAPKLLFHYYDKDFNNEADTPDNFQSRRPNTSFCFLDIRSPGLGDTAMYLCATSRAAQIIKNEQFFGPGTRLTVL.

J is TRBJ1-1 and V is TRBV3-1 (or the pseudogene TRBV3-2), with TRBD1 matching 8 bases. Germline V gene lookup returns CDR1 LGHDT and CDR2 YNNKEL (reference sequence). This CDR3 has 15 residues. V shed 3 bases and J 1 base; nucleotides not matched to a gene: 4. CDR3 DNA: TGTGCCAGCAGCCAGATCGGACAGGGGAACACTGAAGCTTTCTTT. This gives the protein CASSQIGQGNTEAFF.

This clone was counted a few times. The chain joins TRBV18 to TRBJ1-4; D may be TRBD1 (6 bases). With 2 bases removed from V and 3 bases from J, the gap between germline ends came to 7 bases. This CDR3 contains 14 residues. The germline V gene encodes CDR1 KGHSH and CDR2 LQKENI. For the CDR3, the DNA is TGTGCCAGCTCACCAGACAGGCCTAATGAAAAACTGTTTTTT. This encodes CASSPDRPNEKLFF.

The DNA for the CDR3 is TGTGCCATCAGTGCGACAGGATACGAGCAGTACTTC. It specifies CAISATGYEQYF. The chain combines TRBV10-3 with TRBJ2-7, with D perhaps TRBD1 (6 bases). Germline assignment: CDR1 ENHRY and CDR2 SYGVKD. There are 12 residues in the CDR3. V lost 4 bases to trimming and J lost 4 bases, with 8 bases between them.

The V and J genes are TRBV10-1 and TRBJ2-3; 11 nucleotides align to TRBD2. The CDR3 is made up of 14 amino acids. J lost 3 bases, V lost 5 bases, and 1 base had no gene match. Germline-derived CDR1 and CDR2 are WNHNN and SYGVQD (reference sequence). CDR3 sequence (DNA): TGCGCCAGCAGTCCTAGCGGGAGGACAGATACGCAGTATTTT. Its protein is CASSPSGRTDTQYF.

This chain links TRBV28 with TRBJ1-3; maybe TRBD1 (6 bases). From germline, CDR1 is MDHEN and CDR2 SYDVKM. The CDR3 sequence is 15 residues long. V dropped 9 bases and J dropped 0 bases, with 15 bases sitting between them. CDR3 nucleotides: TGTGCCAGTACACAACAGGGCCTCTCTGGAAACACCATATATTTT. Amino acids: CASTQQGLSGNTIYF.

V gene TRBV5-1 combines with J gene TRBJ1-3; weak D call: TRBD1 (6 bases). Germline V gene sequence: CDR1 SGHRS, CDR2 YFSETQ. V shed 1 base and J shed 3 bases, with 8 bases lying between them. The CDR3 totals 14 residues. The CDR3 protein is CASSLRGNGNTIYF. The CDR3 coding sequence is TGCGCCAGCAGCTTGAGGGGGAATGGAAACACCATATATTTT.

The V and J genes are TRBV7-6 and TRBJ2-7; the match to TRBD2 covers 9 bases. The CDR3 has 15 amino acids. Germline V gene sequence: CDR1 SGHVS, CDR2 FNYEAQ. Trimming removed 1 base from V and 2 bases from J; junction bases left unmatched: 3. The CDR3 DNA follows: TGTGCCAGCAGCTTAGGGACTAGCGCTACCTACGAGCAGTACTTC. Residues: CASSLGTSATYEQYF. Combining the CDR3 with reference TRBV7-6 and TRBJ2-7 gives the whole variable domain GAGVSQSPRYKVTKRGQDVALRCDPISGHVSLYWYRQALGQGPEFLTYFNYEAQQDKSGLPNDRFSAERPEGSISTLTIQRTEQRDSAMYRCASSLGTSATYEQYFGPGTRLTVT.

About this clone: This sample also contains other DNA sequences that code for the same CDR3. J is TRBJ2-1 and V is TRBV28; D not certain. The germline V and J ends were trimmed by 2 bases and 7 bases, with 6 bases remaining between them. CDR1 and CDR2 from the germline V gene are MDHEN and SYDVKM. CDR3 length: 12 residues. The CDR3 loop reads CASSLPRNEQFF. The CDR3 DNA follows: TGTGCCAGCAGTTTACCTAGAAATGAGCAGTTCTTC.

The V gene is TRBV11-1, the J gene TRBJ1-6; no definite D call. V lost 8 bases, J lost 5 bases, and 10 bases lay in between. Germline V CDR1 and CDR2: SGHAT, FQDESV (reference sequence). This CDR3 region has 13 residues. This chain's CDR3 is CASCARNNSPLHF. The CDR3 nucleotides read TGTGCCAGCTGCGCCCGAAATAATTCACCCCTCCACTTT. Full variable domain (remainder filled in from reference TRBV11-1 and TRBJ1-6): EAEVAQSPRYKITEKSQAVAFWCDPISGHATLYWYRQILGQGPELLVQFQDESVVDDSQLPKDRFSAERLKGVDSTLKIQPAELGDSAMYLCASCARNNSPLHFGNGTRLTVT.

The chain links TRBV3-1 (or the pseudogene TRBV3-2) to TRBJ2-7; D remains ambiguous. Per germline, CDR1 LGHDT and CDR2 YNNKEL (reference sequence). V was cut by 0 bases and J by 2 bases, with 8 bases left in between. The CDR3 contains 14 residues. As DNA, the CDR3 is TGTGCCAGCAGCCAAGATCCACTTACCTACGAGCAGTACTTC. This sequence encodes CASSQDPLTYEQYF.

The chain uses TRBV9 and TRBJ2-1, with a possible D match to TRBD1 (5 bases). This CDR3 is built from 15 residues. CDR1 SGDLS and CDR2 YYNGEE come from the germline V gene. V was clipped by 0 bases and J by 7 bases, with 14 bases between them. The chain's CDR3 is CASSVAPLKGNEQFF. The CDR3, as DNA: TGTGCCAGCAGCGTAGCACCTCTCAAGGGGAATGAGCAGTTCTTC.

The V gene is TRBV29-1, the J gene TRBJ1-2; 7 bases line up with TRBD1. Germline assignment: CDR1 SQVTM and CDR2 ANQGSEA. The CDR3 spans 13 residues. V lost 5 bases, J lost 6 bases, and 9 bases stayed unmatched. CDR3 in DNA: TGCAGCGTTACAGGGGTGCCCTCCAATGGCTACACCTTC. Amino acid sequence: CSVTGVPSNGYTF.

This rearrangement joins TRBV7-2 to TRBJ2-1, with 9 nucleotides matching TRBD2. V lost 5 bases, J lost 7 bases, and 12 bases stayed unmatched. CDR1 and CDR2 from the germline V gene are SGHTA and FQGNSA. There are 16 residues in the CDR3. The DNA for the CDR3 is TGTGCCAGCAGCCTCCAGCTCGCGGGAGGGAGTAATGAGCAGTTCTTC. This sequence encodes CASSLQLAGGSNEQFF.

This chain uses TRBV5-4 with TRBJ2-4, with D unclear. Trimming took 0 bases from V and 9 from J, leaving 10 bases between them. Germline CDR1 SGHNT, CDR2 YYREEE (reference sequence). CDR3 length: 13 amino acids. The CDR3 is CASSLDGFRIQYF. Written as DNA, the CDR3 is TGTGCCAGCAGCTTGGACGGGTTCCGCATTCAGTACTTC.

The chain has TRBV9 and TRBJ2-1, with 13 bases lining up with TRBD2. CDR1 is SGDLS and CDR2 is YYNGEE in the germline V gene. The CDR3 consists of 14 residues. Germline trimming cut 4 bases from V and 9 bases from J; bases unmatched to any gene: 4. This CDR3 reads CASSPRLAGGEQFF. In DNA, the CDR3 is TGTGCCAGCAGCCCTCGACTAGCGGGGGGTGAGCAGTTCTTC.

The rearrangement joins TRBV19 to TRBJ2-7; 10 nucleotides agree with TRBD1. The CDR3 covers 14 residues. Germline CDR1 is LNHDA and CDR2 is SQIVND (reference sequence). The ends lost 7 bases at V and 7 bases at J; junction bases unmatched: 10. CDR3 coding DNA: TGTGCCAGTAAGGAAGACAGGGGGCGCGGGGAGCAGTACTTC. Protein sequence: CASKEDRGRGEQYF.

The CDR3 region is CASSLAVVGKNIQYF. CDR3 in DNA: TGTGCCAGCAGCTTGGCGGTTGTTGGCAAAAACATTCAGTACTTC. V gene TRBV5-6 combines with J gene TRBJ2-4, with no clear D. Germline values: CDR1 SGHDT, CDR2 YYEEEE. V shed 0 bases and J shed 3 bases, with 10 bases lying between them. There are 15 residues in the CDR3.

The CDR3 sequence is CASSLAGPNTGELFF. The CDR3 coding sequence is TGTGCCAGTAGTCTGGCGGGACCGAACACCGGGGAGCTGTTTTTT. The V gene is TRBV19, the J gene TRBJ2-2, with a possible D match to TRBD2 (6 bases). This CDR3 region has 15 residues. Trimming cost V 5 bases and J 0 bases, with 10 bases left between them. The V gene's germline CDR1 is LNHDA and CDR2 SQIVND (reference sequence).

This chain uses TRBV6-5 with TRBJ1-4; TRBD1 matches at 7 bases. V dropped 8 bases and J dropped 0; count of bases not matched to a gene: 6. The V gene's germline CDR1 is MNHEY and CDR2 SVGAGI. CDR3 length: 15 amino acids. Here the CDR3 reads CASRWDSATNEKLFF. The DNA for the CDR3 is TGTGCCAGCCGATGGGACAGCGCAACTAATGAAAAACTGTTTTTT.

The DNA for the CDR3 is TGTGCCAGCACCCGCCTAGCCTATGAGCAGTTCTTC. It encodes CASTRLAYEQFF. The rearrangement links TRBV12-3 or TRBV12-4 to TRBJ2-1, with a weak D call TRBD2 (5 bases). The CDR3 runs 12 residues. Trimming pared 7 bases from V and 8 bases from J, leaving 12 bases between.